What follows are 16 T cell receptor beta chains derived from one specimen sequenced in a study of early T cells in non-severe SARS-CoV-2 infection. Via MiXCR, TCRdb re-called the 5' RACE reads, giving one row per CDR3 protein. The profile shows 60,000 to 85,000 distinct CDR3 sequences, roughly a sixth of them singletons. The material sequenced was whole blood. The receptors shown here come from an adult who was a healthcare worker with PCR-confirmed SARS-CoV-2 infection or an uninfected control (not recorded which).

This clonotype has a count of ten or more. Written as DNA, the CDR3 is TGTGCCAGCAGCGCTGGACAGGGTGAATCACCCCTCCACTTT. Its translation: CASSAGQGESPLHF. The J gene is TRBJ1-6, the V gene TRBV7-9; 8 nucleotides line up with TRBD1. J gave up 10 bases and V 5 bases, and 7 bases lay outside the gene matches. CDR3 size: 14 residues. CDR1 is SEHNR and CDR2 is FQNEAQ in the germline V gene (reference sequence).

The gene calls are TRBV19 and TRBJ2-1, with 10 nucleotides matching TRBD1. Germline V gene sequence: CDR1 LNHDA, CDR2 SQIVND (reference sequence). Germline trimming cut 1 base from V and 6 bases from J; bases unmatched to any gene: 3. The CDR3 is 15 residues long. This CDR3 reads CASSIGQGAANEQFF. CDR3 nucleotides: TGTGCCAGTAGTATAGGACAGGGGGCCGCCAATGAGCAGTTCTTC.

This clonotype occurred a few times. The rearrangement links TRBV6-6 to TRBJ1-1; the D is unclear. The CDR3 extends over 15 amino acids. CDR1 and CDR2 (germline): MNHNY, SVGAGI (reference sequence). The germline V and J ends were trimmed by 3 bases and 1 base, with 12 bases remaining between them. The CDR3: CASSYSGRGNTEAFF. CDR3 nucleotide sequence: TGTGCCAGCAGTTATAGTGGACGGGGGAACACTGAAGCTTTCTTT.

The V gene is TRBV5-6, the J gene TRBJ2-5; D may correspond to TRBD1 or TRBD2 (5 bases each). Looked up from germline, CDR1 is SGHDT and CDR2 is YYEEEE. This CDR3 has 14 amino acids. The germline V and J ends were trimmed by 4 bases and 3 bases, with 13 bases remaining between them. CDR3 DNA: TGTGCCAGCAGCCCCCAGGGACGGGAAGAGACCCAGTACTTC. Its translation is CASSPQGREETQYF.

The table lists this clonotype with a few counts. The chain joins TRBV12-3 or TRBV12-4 to TRBJ2-7, with 12 bases fitting TRBD2. Germline trimming cut 5 bases from V and 5 bases from J; bases unmatched to any gene: 4. This CDR3 spans 14 amino acids. CDR3: CASSRTSGVHEQYF. In nucleotides, the CDR3 is TGTGCCAGCAGTAGGACTAGCGGGGTCCACGAGCAGTACTTC.

Only a few counts were recorded for this clonotype. This chain links TRBV7-9 with TRBJ2-1, with unresolved D. CDR1 is SEHNR, CDR2 FQNEAQ, per germline (reference sequence). This CDR3 is 11 amino acids long. V lost 5 bases to trimming and J lost 10 bases, with 9 bases between them. The CDR3 loop is CASSPLWEQFF. Here the CDR3 DNA reads TGTGCCAGCAGCCCTCTTTGGGAGCAGTTCTTC. The entire variable domain, with the rest obtained from reference TRBV7-9 and TRBJ2-1, is as follows: DTGVSQNPRHKITKRGQNVTFRCDPISEHNRLYWYRQTLGQGPEFLTYFQNEAQLEKSRLLSDRFSAERPKGSFSTLEIQRTEQGDSAMYLCASSPLWEQFFGPGTRLTVL.

This clonotype came up many times. The J gene is TRBJ1-1, the V gene TRBV9, with TRBD1 matching over 7 bases. The CDR3 contains 14 residues. Germline trimming cut 3 bases from V and 8 bases from J; bases unmatched to any gene: 10. Germline CDR1 reads SGDLS; CDR2 reads YYNGEE. Here the CDR3 reads CASSAYEKTGEAFF. The CDR3 coding sequence is TGTGCCAGCAGCGCGTACGAGAAGACAGGGGAAGCTTTCTTT. The variable domain in full, with the rest retrieved from reference TRBV9 and TRBJ1-1, is DSGVTQTPKHLITATGQRVTLRCSPRSGDLSVYWYQQSLDQGLQFLIQYYNGEERAKGNILERFSAQQFPDLHSELNLSSLELGDSALYFCASSAYEKTGEAFFGQGTRLTVV.

The table lists this clonotype with a few counts. The gene calls are TRBV9 and TRBJ2-7; TRBD1 or TRBD2 may be the D gene (6 bases each). V was pared by 4 bases and J by 0 bases, with 14 bases between. Germline lookup yields CDR1 SGDLS and CDR2 YYNGEE. The CDR3 covers 15 residues. The CDR3 DNA is TGTGCCAGCAGCCCGCAAGGGGGGTTCTCCTACGAGCAGTACTTC. Its translation: CASSPQGGFSYEQYF.

The chain is built from TRBV7-6 and TRBJ2-3, with 14 positions matching TRBD2. The germline gives CDR1 SGHVS, CDR2 FNYEAQ. The length of the CDR3 is 15 residues. Germline trimming cut 2 bases from V and 10 bases from J; bases unmatched to any gene: 5. Written as DNA, the CDR3 is TGTGCCAGCAGCTTACCGGGACTAGCGGGGGCCGCGCAGTATTTT. The encoded protein is CASSLPGLAGAAQYF.

This clonotype was seen at least ten times. This chain uses TRBV12-3 or TRBV12-4 with TRBJ2-2, with 9 positions matching TRBD1. The CDR3 sequence is 19 residues long. With V trimmed by 7 bases and J by 7 bases, 22 bases remained unmatched. CDR3 bases: TGTGCCAGCACAATTTTCCGGGACAGGGACATCCAAAATAGCGGGGAGCTGTTTTTT. Translating it yields CASTIFRDRDIQNSGELFF.

This clonotype was recorded a few times. The rearrangement links TRBV11-1 to TRBJ1-6, with a weak D call TRBD1 (5 bases). Germline V gene data show CDR1 as SGHAT and CDR2 as FQDESV (reference sequence). Trimming stripped 5 bases from V and 7 bases from J, with 15 bases between. The CDR3 length is 15 residues. The chain's CDR3 is CASSLGPSGNSPLHF. In nucleotides, the CDR3 is TGTGCCAGCAGCCTGGGACCCTCCGGAAATTCACCCCTCCACTTT.

CDR3 nucleotides: TGTGCCAGCAGCCCTGGAAGGACTAGCGGAAAGGGGAGGCAGTTCTTC. This encodes CASSPGRTSGKGRQFF. V usage is TRBV7-9 and J usage is TRBJ2-1; 10 nucleotides align to TRBD2. The CDR3 is made up of 16 amino acids. Germline lookup yields CDR1 SEHNR and CDR2 FQNEAQ (reference sequence). V was pared by 5 bases and J by 12 bases, with 16 bases of the junction left unmatched. Together with reference TRBV7-9 and TRBJ2-1, the CDR3 gives the full variable domain: DTGVSQNPRHKITKRGQNVTFRCDPISEHNRLYWYRQTLGQGPEFLTYFQNEAQLEKSRLLSDRFSAERPKGSFSTLEIQRTEQGDSAMYLCASSPGRTSGKGRQFFGPGTRLTVL.

V gene TRBV20-1 combines with J gene TRBJ2-1; TRBD2 aligns across 10 bases. CDR1 is DFQATT, CDR2 SNEGSKA, per germline (reference sequence). Unmatched junction bases numbered 6, after V lost 0 bases and J lost 7 bases. The CDR3 covers 15 residues. The CDR3 DNA reads as TGCAGTGCTAGAGAGGCTAGCGGGAGTGGTAATGAGCAGTTCTTC. Translated, it gives CSAREASGSGNEQFF.

This clonotype was counted only a few times. The V call is TRBV29-1, the J call TRBJ2-7, with TRBD2 matching 8 bases. The CDR3 consists of 12 residues. Germline CDR1 SQVTM, CDR2 ANQGSEA. The J segment lost 6 bases and the V segment lost 3 bases, leaving 4 bases of the junction unmatched. The CDR3 loop is CSVEAGGPEQYF. For the CDR3, the DNA is TGCAGCGTTGAGGCGGGAGGTCCCGAGCAGTACTTC.

In its sample, this clonotype is medium-sized (0.01 to 0.1%). J is TRBJ1-1 and V is TRBV6-5, with unresolved D. The ends were cut back, 2 bases at V and 8 bases at J, with 9 bases in the middle. The CDR3 runs 12 residues. Germline V gene data show CDR1 as MNHEY and CDR2 as SVGAGI. The CDR3 nucleotides are TGTGCCAGCAGTTACGCGGGAGTCGAAGCTTTCTTT. Amino acids: CASSYAGVEAFF.

The chain uses TRBV7-9 and TRBJ2-2; TRBD2 might be the D (5 bases). Germline values: CDR1 SEHNR, CDR2 FQNEAQ (reference sequence). The V end was cut by 6 bases, the J end by 3 bases, with 14 bases between. CDR3 length: 15 amino acids. As DNA, the CDR3 is TGTGCCAGCAGATTCCGGGAACGAGACACCGGGGAGCTGTTTTTT. This sequence encodes CASRFRERDTGELFF.